Each of the 19 T cell receptor beta chains below was sequenced from the same sample in a study of cytomegalovirus exposure and HLA in healthy donors. PCR involved 60 Vbeta and 13 Jbeta primers. Repertoires were generated with immunoSEQ multiplex PCR, while TCRdb's copy carries only in-frame clones and drops some. Of approximately 150,000 clones in the sample, around 80% were seen once. The sequenced sample consisted of PBMCs. The receptors were gathered from a middle-aged man in good health and CMV-seronegative.

This clone has more than one count but fewer than ten. This rearrangement joins TRBV9 to TRBJ1-1; maybe TRBD1 (5 bases). In germline, CDR1 is SGDLS, CDR2 YYNGEE. The CDR3 is made up of 14 amino acids. Trimming shortened V by 6 bases and J by 2 bases, and 14 bases separated the two germline ends. The CDR3 nucleotides are TGTGCCAGCAATGGGGGGATCCCTAACACTGAAGCTTTCTTT. Translation gives CASNGGIPNTEAFF.

This clone was picked up a small number of times. V gene TRBV7-3 combines with J gene TRBJ2-1; 7 bases line up with TRBD1. Germline CDR1 and CDR2: SGHTA and FQGTGA. This CDR3 region has 13 residues. V gave up 5 bases and J gave up 8 bases; unmatched junction bases: 6. The CDR3 sequence: CASSQDRDHEQFF. CDR3 in DNA: TGTGCCAGCAGCCAAGACAGGGACCATGAGCAGTTCTTC.

This clone is a singleton in its sample. The rearrangement joins TRBV5-1 to TRBJ2-3; 9 positions match TRBD2. CDR3 length equals 14 residues. Germline V lookup: CDR1 SGHRS, CDR2 YFSETQ. CDR3 DNA: TGCGTCTCGACTGGCGGGGGGGTTGCAGATACGCAGTATTTT. Protein product: CVSTGGGVADTQYF. Based on the CDR3 plus reference TRBV5-1 and TRBJ2-3, the full variable domain is KAGVTQTPRYLIKTRGQQVTLSCSPISGHRSVSWYQQTPGQGLQFLFEYFSETQRNKGNFPGRFSGRQFSNSRSEMNVSTLELGDSALYLCVSTGGGVADTQYFGPGTRLTVL.

This clone was found a few times. The chain uses TRBV6-6 and TRBJ1-3; TRBD1 is a possible D gene (5 bases). CDR3 length: 15 residues. V shed 0 bases and J shed 1 base, with 7 bases lying between them. Germline assignment: CDR1 MNHNY and CDR2 SVGAGI (reference sequence). The CDR3 DNA reads as TGTGCCAGCAGTTACTCGAGACAGTCTGGAAACACCATATATTTT. It encodes CASSYSRQSGNTIYF.

This sequence joins TRBV6-1 and TRBJ1-4; 7 bases agree with TRBD1. This CDR3 contains 14 residues. Germline assignment: CDR1 MNHNS and CDR2 SASEGT. After removal of 4 bases from V and 4 bases from J, the junction contained 3 bases not matched to a gene. CDR3 region: CASSGGTVNEKLFF. CDR3 coding DNA: TGTGCCAGCAGTGGAGGGACAGTTAATGAAAAACTGTTTTTT.

J is TRBJ1-1 and V is TRBV6-1; the D gene is possibly TRBD1 (5 bases). The CDR3 is 14 amino acids. Trimming pared 3 bases from V and 4 bases from J, leaving 12 bases between. CDR1 is MNHNS and CDR2 is SASEGT in the germline V gene. This CDR3 reads CASSDGGGTTEAFF. CDR3 in DNA: TGTGCCAGCAGTGATGGGGGGGGGACCACTGAAGCTTTCTTT.

The rearrangement joins TRBV28 to TRBJ1-2; perhaps TRBD1 as D (5 bases). CDR3 size: 16 residues. V lost 7 bases and J 3 bases, leaving 21 bases between the germline ends. CDR1 and CDR2 (germline): MDHEN, SYDVKM. This CDR3 is CASIPFRAGPHYGYTF. The CDR3 nucleotides are TGTGCCAGCATTCCCTTTAGGGCAGGGCCTCACTATGGCTACACCTTC.

This chain connects TRBV30 to TRBJ2-5; 8 bases fit TRBD2. The end of the DNA aligns better with TRBJ2-7, so the J call may be wrong. The CDR3 loop spans 18 amino acids. In germline, CDR1 is GTSNPN, CDR2 SVGIG (reference sequence). In DNA form, the CDR3 reads TGTGCCTGGAGTGTAGGTGGGCGCGGGGGGCGACGCAGCTACGAGCAGTACTTC. This codes for CAWSVGGRGGRRSYEQYF.

The J gene is TRBJ2-3, the V gene TRBV7-3, with 10 bases aligning to TRBD2. The germline V gene has CDR1 SGHTA and CDR2 FQGTGA. Unmatched junction bases numbered 11, after V lost 4 bases and J lost 7 bases. CDR3 length: 16 residues. The CDR3 sequence is CASSSVASGGQNTQYF. The CDR3 coding sequence is TGTGCCAGCAGCTCCGTGGCTAGCGGGGGTCAAAATACGCAGTATTTT.

This clone was recorded once. The chain couples TRBV6-1 to TRBJ2-1; D is possibly TRBD1 (5 bases). This CDR3 region has 15 residues. Deletions cut 5 bases from V and 5 bases from J, with 16 bases between. Germline assignment: CDR1 MNHNS and CDR2 SASEGT. Written as DNA, the CDR3 is TGTGCCAGCAGTCCAGACCAAGGGGTACACAATGAGCAGTTCTTC. Translating gives CASSPDQGVHNEQFF.

The genes are TRBV27 and TRBJ1-4; D is unresolved. CDR3 length: 14 amino acids. V was pared by 8 bases and J by 4 bases, with 14 bases between. From germline, CDR1 is MNHEY and CDR2 SMNVEV (reference sequence). The DNA for the CDR3 is TGTGCCAGCCGAGACCGGGTTCGTAATGAAAAACTGTTTTTT. Residues: CASRDRVRNEKLFF.

This clone is a singleton in its sample. V is TRBV7-9 and J is TRBJ2-1; 9 nucleotides align to TRBD2. The CDR3 length is 15 residues. Germline values: CDR1 SEHNR, CDR2 FQNEAQ (reference sequence). With V trimmed by 3 bases and J by 7 bases, 7 bases remained unmatched. CDR3 DNA sequence: TGTGCCAGCAGCTTCCGGCGGGGGGGCCTGAATGAGCAGTTCTTC. It is translated as CASSFRRGGLNEQFF.

The V gene is TRBV28, the J gene TRBJ1-1, with D hard to call. Germline CDR1 MDHEN, CDR2 SYDVKM. Trimming pared 9 bases from V and 5 bases from J, leaving 13 bases between. The CDR3 consists of 12 residues. DNA of the CDR3: TGTGCCAGTGAGGTCAGCGAGACTGAAGCTTTCTTT. Its translation: CASEVSETEAFF.

V usage is TRBV9 and J usage is TRBJ2-2; TRBD1 is a possible D gene (5 bases). Looked up from germline, CDR1 is SGDLS and CDR2 is YYNGEE. The CDR3 covers 15 residues. Trimming took 2 bases from V and 1 from J, leaving 9 bases between them. The CDR3 is CASSVAGKNTGELFF. DNA of the CDR3: TGTGCCAGCAGCGTGGCAGGGAAGAACACCGGGGAGCTGTTTTTT.

Here the CDR3 DNA reads TGTGCCAGCAGCTTAGGGGACAGGGGTACCCCCCTTAGCACAGATACGCAGTATTTT. Its protein product is CASSLGDRGTPLSTDTQYF. The gene calls are TRBV7-6 and TRBJ2-3, with 10 bases lining up with TRBD1. Trimming cost V 1 base and J 0 bases; bases outside gene matches: 10. The CDR3 totals 19 residues. CDR1 and CDR2 from the germline V gene are SGHVS and FNYEAQ.

The genes are TRBV11-3 and TRBJ2-3; D gene ambiguous. V was clipped by 11 bases and J by 0 bases, with 18 bases between them. The germline V gene has CDR1 SGHNT and CDR2 YENEEA. This CDR3 contains 15 residues. This CDR3 reads CAPNGGTLSTDTQYF. The CDR3 bases are TGTGCCCCTAACGGCGGAACCCTAAGCACAGATACGCAGTATTTT.

This chain joins TRBV15 and TRBJ1-6, with a weak D call TRBD1 (5 bases). Germline V CDR1 and CDR2: LNHNV, YYDKDF (reference sequence). The ends were cut back, 5 bases at V and 10 bases at J, with 15 bases in the middle. The CDR3 runs to 14 residues. CDR3 bases: TGTGCCACCAGCGAAACAGGCGTGGGATCACCCCTCCACTTT. The encoded protein is CATSETGVGSPLHF.

The chain has TRBV27 and TRBJ2-7; 12 bases match TRBD2. The trim removed 5 bases at V and 6 bases at J, leaving 14 bases unmatched. The CDR3 sequence is 17 residues long. Germline CDR1 reads MNHEY; CDR2 reads SMNVEV (reference sequence). CDR3 coding DNA: TGTGCCAGCAGTACTTTCACCGGGACTAGCGGGTCTCGCGAGCAGTACTTC. Translation gives CASSTFTGTSGSREQYF.

The V and J genes are TRBV6-5 and TRBJ1-5, with D possibly matching TRBD1 (5 bases). The CDR3 consists of 14 residues. V was pared by 6 bases and J by 6 bases, with 15 bases between. Germline loops: CDR1 MNHEY, CDR2 SVGAGI. CDR3 sequence reads: CASRGGGGGQPQHF. In nucleotides, the CDR3 is TGTGCCAGCAGGGGCGGCGGGGGAGGTCAGCCCCAGCATTTT.